This T cell receptor beta chain appears in the sequencing data of a study of T cell changes during pregnancy in multiple sclerosis. The V gene's germline CDR1 is KGHSH and CDR2 LQKENI. This CDR3 is built from 17 residues. V lost 1 base to trimming and J lost 5 bases, with 17 bases between them. The method was immunoSEQ multiplex PCR; TCRdb's version includes in-frame clones alone and lacks a portion of them. The repertoire holds around 55,000 clones, with 80% to 90% as singletons. The chain combines TRBV18 with TRBJ2-2, with D perhaps TRBD1 (5 bases). The sequence was collected from a female donor with multiple sclerosis, enrolled in a pregnancy study. The source was CD4+ T cells from peripheral blood mononuclear cells, collected in the first trimester of pregnancy. CDR3 DNA sequence: TGTGCCAGCTCACCACAACCCCCCGGACACCCGACCGGGGAGCTGTTTTTT. This codes for CASSPQPPGHPTGELFF.